This T cell receptor beta chain was identified during a study of blood T cell repertoires in COVID-19. Study-wide context: The United States, Italy and Spain provided the acute and convalescent COVID-19 samples. Sources were T cells, B-cell-depleted T cells, or PBMCs; the material itself was cDNA or gDNA.

Authors' data handling: Amplified reference gene primers provided the basis for estimating nucleated cell counts. Sequencing used immunoSEQ multiplex PCR; TCRdb keeps in-frame clones, though not all of them. That table supplies the V and J calls and clone size; D and trimming were determined from the DNA. The sample lists about 59,000 clones; roughly 80% were seen once. CDR3 length equals 14 residues. Germline V lookup: CDR1 SGHTA, CDR2 FQGNSA. V lost 3 bases to trimming and J lost 6 bases; unmatched junction nucleotides: 7. The chain employs TRBV7-2 and TRBJ2-7, with TRBD2 identical over 8 bases. The specimen sequenced was peripheral blood. The source of this sequence is a man aged 80 or over with acute or convalescent COVID-19. The CDR3 sequence: CASSLSGGTGEQYF. CDR3 sequence (DNA): TGTGCCAGCAGCTTGAGCGGGGGCACTGGCGAGCAGTACTTC.